Included here is one T cell receptor beta chain sequence, with context. This sample was included in a study of blood T cell repertoires in COVID-19. Original analysis: Researchers report that nucleated cell counts were estimated from reference gene primer amplification. Repertoires were generated with immunoSEQ multiplex PCR, while TCRdb's copy carries only in-frame clones and drops some. D and trimming were read from the DNA, whereas the V and J calls and clone size are those reported in that table. The sample consists of approximately 170,000 clones, 75% to 85% of them appearing once. CDR1 and CDR2 (germline): MNHEY, SVGAGI. CDR3 length equals 14 residues. Trimming at V came to 7 bases and at J to 0 bases, leaving 4 bases not matched to a gene. The study recruited people aged about 18 to 95 years across roughly 25 US areas. Participants were placed into cohorts based on the clinical history they reported.

The chain couples TRBV6-5 to TRBJ2-7; 9 bases line up with TRBD2. This sequence originates from a man in his forties or fifties who had recovered from COVID-19. Sequencing input: PBMCs or T cells enriched from blood (not recorded which). DNA of the CDR3: TGTGCCAGCAAGGTAGCGGGGGCCTCCTACGAGCAGTACTTC. This translates into CASKVAGASYEQYF.